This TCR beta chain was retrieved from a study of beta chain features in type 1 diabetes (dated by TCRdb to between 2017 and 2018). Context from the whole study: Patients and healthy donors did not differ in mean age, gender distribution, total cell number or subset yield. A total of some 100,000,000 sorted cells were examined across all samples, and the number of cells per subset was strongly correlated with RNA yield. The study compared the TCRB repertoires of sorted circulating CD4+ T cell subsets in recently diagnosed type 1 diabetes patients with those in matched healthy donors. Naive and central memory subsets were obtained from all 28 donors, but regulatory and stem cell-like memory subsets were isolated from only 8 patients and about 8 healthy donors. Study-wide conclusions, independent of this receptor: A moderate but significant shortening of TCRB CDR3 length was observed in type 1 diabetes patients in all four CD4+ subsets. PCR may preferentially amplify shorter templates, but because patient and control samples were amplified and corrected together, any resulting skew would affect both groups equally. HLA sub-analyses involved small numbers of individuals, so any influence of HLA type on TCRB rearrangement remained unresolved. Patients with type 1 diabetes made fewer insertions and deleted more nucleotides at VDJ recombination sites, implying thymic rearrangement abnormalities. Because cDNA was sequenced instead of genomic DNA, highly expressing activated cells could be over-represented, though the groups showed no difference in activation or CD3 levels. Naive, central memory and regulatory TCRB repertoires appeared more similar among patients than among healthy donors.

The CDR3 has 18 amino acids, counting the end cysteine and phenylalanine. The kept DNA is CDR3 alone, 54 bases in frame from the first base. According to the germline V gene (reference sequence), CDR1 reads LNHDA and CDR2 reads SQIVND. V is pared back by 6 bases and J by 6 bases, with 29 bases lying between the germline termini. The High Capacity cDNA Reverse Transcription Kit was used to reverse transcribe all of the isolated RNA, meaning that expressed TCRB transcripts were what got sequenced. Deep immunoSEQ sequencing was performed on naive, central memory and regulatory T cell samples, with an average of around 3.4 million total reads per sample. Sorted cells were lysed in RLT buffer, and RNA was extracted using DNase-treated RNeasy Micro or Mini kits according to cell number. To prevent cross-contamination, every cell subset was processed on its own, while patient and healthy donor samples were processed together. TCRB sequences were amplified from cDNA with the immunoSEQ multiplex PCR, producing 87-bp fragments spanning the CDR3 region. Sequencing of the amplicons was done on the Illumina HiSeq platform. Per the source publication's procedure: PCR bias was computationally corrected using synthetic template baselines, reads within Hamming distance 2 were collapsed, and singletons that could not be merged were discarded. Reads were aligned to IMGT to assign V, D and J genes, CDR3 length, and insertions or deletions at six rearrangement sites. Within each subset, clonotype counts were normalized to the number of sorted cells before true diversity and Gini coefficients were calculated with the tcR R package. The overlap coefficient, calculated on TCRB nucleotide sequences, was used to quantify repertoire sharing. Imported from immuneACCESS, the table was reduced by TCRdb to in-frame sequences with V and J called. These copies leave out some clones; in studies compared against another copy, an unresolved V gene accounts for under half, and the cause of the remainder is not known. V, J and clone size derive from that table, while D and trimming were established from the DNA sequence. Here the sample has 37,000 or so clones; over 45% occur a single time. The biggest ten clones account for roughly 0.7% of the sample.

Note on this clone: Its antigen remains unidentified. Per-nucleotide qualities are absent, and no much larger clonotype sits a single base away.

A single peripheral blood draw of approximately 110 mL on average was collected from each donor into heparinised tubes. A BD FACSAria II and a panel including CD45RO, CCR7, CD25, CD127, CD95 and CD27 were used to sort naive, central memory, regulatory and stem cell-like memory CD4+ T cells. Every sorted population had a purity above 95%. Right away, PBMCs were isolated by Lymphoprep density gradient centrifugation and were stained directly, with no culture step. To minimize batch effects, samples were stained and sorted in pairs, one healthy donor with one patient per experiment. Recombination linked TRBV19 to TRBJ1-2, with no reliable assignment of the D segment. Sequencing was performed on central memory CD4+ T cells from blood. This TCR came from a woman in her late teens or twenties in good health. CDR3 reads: CASSDVARPQDPLDGYTF. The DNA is TGTGCCAGTAGCGACGTTGCCAGGCCCCAGGATCCTCTCGATGGCTACACCTTC.